This section outlines one T cell receptor beta chain sequence together with its context. Its binding antigen is unknown. It has no much larger one-base neighbor in the sample; base qualities were not kept. TCRbeta CDR3 regions were amplified from genomic DNA by means of the immunoSEQ Assay, a bias-controlled multiplex PCR. In the original analysis: Within the assay, amplification of reference gene primers was used to estimate how many nucleated cells each sample contained. To quantify the absolute abundance of each unique TCRbeta CDR3 rearrangement, sequence reads were collapsed and filtered. For each sample, productive Simpson clonality was calculated as the square root of Simpson's diversity index over productive rearrangements. TCRdb took over this immuneACCESS table, retaining in-frame rearrangements with V and J assigned. Such tables are incomplete; in checked studies, under half of the missing clones stem from an unresolved V gene, and the remainder is unexplained. That table is the source of V, J and clone size, and D and trimming were worked out from the DNA. The sample includes approximately 150,000 clones, with around 83% observed a single time. Roughly a tenth of the sample is held by the ten biggest clonotypes.

The CDR3, from cysteine to phenylalanine, totals 15 residues. CDR3 DNA is the only sequence kept; it has 45 bases, read in frame from the first base. V lost 4 bases and J lost 2 bases; the stretch between them is 15 bases long. Via the germline V gene, CDR1 is LGHNA and CDR2 YSLEER. The sample comes from a study of blood T cell repertoires in COVID-19 (dated by TCRdb to the early 2020s). At the level of the whole study: Collaborator samples came from the United States, Italy and Spain and covered acute and convalescent phases of COVID-19. Where available, HLA class I and class II types were obtained from metadata supplied by the sample provider rather than from assay-based typing. Deeply sampled blood TCRbeta repertoires from subjects exposed to, actively infected with, or recovered from COVID-19 were included in the dataset. The samples were drawn from two sources: the first 160 participants of the ongoing ImmuneRACE study, and 1,200 or so subjects contributed by 6 global collaborators. Sample metadata almost always included a de-identified subject ID, COVID-19 status, age in years and sex. A freely available public database, intended as a resource for researchers studying the immune response to SARS-CoV-2, is where the repertoires were released. The material from the prospective study consisted of cDNA or gDNA derived from T cells, B-cell-depleted T cells, or PBMCs. Summary of the overall study and its limitations: How much clinical and demographic metadata was included differed by source and by participant, and the metadata was provided uncurated.

Whole blood was collected in K2EDTA tubes by collaborating institutions according to the institutions' own protocols. Collaborator samples were shipped for TCRbeta analysis as frozen whole blood, isolated PBMCs, or DNA extracted from either sample type. The chain links TRBV4-3 with TRBJ2-7; a tentative D call is TRBD2 (5 bases match). The receptor's source is a man in his fifties or sixties with active or convalescent COVID-19. The sample taken for sequencing was peripheral blood. CDR3 sequence: CASSPSRATTYEQYF. The DNA reads as follows: TGCGCCAGCAGCCCGAGCCGAGCGACTACCTACGAGCAGTACTTC.